This T cell receptor (beta chain) was obtained from a study of T cell responses to AZD1222 COVID-19 vaccine. The protocol was immunoSEQ multiplex PCR, while the TCRdb copy is restricted to in-frame clones and leaves out a portion. The sample yields 180,000 or so clones, about 90% seen once. The V end lost 3 bases, the J end lost 3 bases, and 17 bases lay between the germline ends. Germline values: CDR1 KGHSH, CDR2 LQKENI. The CDR3 has 17 amino acids. V gene TRBV18 combines with J gene TRBJ2-2, with D possibly matching TRBD2 (6 bases). The specimen was peripheral blood, collected on day 0 of AZD1222 vaccination. The receptor was isolated from an adult in good health. CDR3 DNA sequence: TGTGCCAGCTCACCGGGACTCGTGATTTCTGACACCGGGGAGCTGTTTTTT. Translating gives CASSPGLVISDTGELFF.